This TCR beta chain was obtained from a study of blood T cells in healthy people across ages. Whole-study findings and limits: Roughly linearly, TCR beta diversity per million T cells fell as age increased. For the donors, CMV status was unknown and possibly confounded expanded clonotype changes.

PBMCs numbering at least 6 million were isolated per sample. CDR1 and CDR2 from the germline V gene are MNHEY and SMNVEV (reference sequence). The CDR3 has 15 amino acids. This clonotype was detected only a few times. What it recognizes is unknown. The junction departs from the called germline gene at one end, perhaps through a read error. Then a second PCR, running roughly 7 to 12 cycles, was carried out with a sample-barcoded 5' primer and a J-beta primer mix. TCRdb recomputed calls from the 5' RACE reads with MiXCR, one row per CDR3 protein. The sample comprises about 1.6 million distinct CDR3 sequences, about 31% of which are singletons, and 11% rests with the top ten.

The rearrangement links TRBV27 to TRBJ2-1, with 11 bases matching TRBD2. The receptor was derived from a woman in her 30s in good health. Sequenced input: blood. CDR3 protein: CAGSFTSGRLYEQFF. CDR3 nucleotides: TGTGCCGGCAGTTTTACTAGCGGGAGACTTTATGAGCAGTTCTTC.